The T cell receptor (beta chain) described here comes from a study of CD8 T cells in ankylosing spondylitis. The CDR3 has 13 amino acids. Trimming pared 1 base from V and 6 bases from J, leaving 10 bases between. Germline lookup yields CDR1 SGHRS and CDR2 YFSETQ. This clonotype was seen only a few times. TCRdb redid the calling of the 5' RACE reads with MiXCR, one entry per CDR3 protein. The table records roughly 130,000 distinct CDR3 sequences, approximately 6.8% of them present only once. The sequenced sample was blood, either unsorted or a sorted T cell fraction (not recorded which). The TCR was taken from a male donor with ankylosing spondylitis or in good health (not recorded which). The chain couples TRBV5-1 to TRBJ1-2; weak D call: TRBD1 (5 bases). In nucleotides, the CDR3 is TGCGCCAGCAGCTTGATGAGGGACCATGGCTACACCTTC. This gives the protein CASSLMRDHGYTF.